This is a list of T cell receptor beta chains from one sample in a study of T cells in localized non-small cell lung cancer. Here immunoSEQ multiplex PCR was the method, and the copy in TCRdb shows in-frame clones only, minus some. The sample records about 1,300 clones, about 26% being singletons. The input for sequencing was lung tumor tissue, taken before any cancer treatment. The receptors shown here come from a man aged 35-75 years with stage II squamous cell lung carcinoma. CDR3s include the opening cysteine and the closing phenylalanine or tryptophan. The D gene is left open where the match is weak. Not every row has a clone size; where given, it reads once, few, many or a size class.

j_gene | v_gene | d_gene | abundance | CDR3aa | CDR3nt
TRBJ2-3 | TRBV29-1 | TRBD2 | large | CSGSGTSGTTDTQYF | TGCAGCGGATCCGGGACTAGCGGGACCACAGATACGCAGTATTTT
TRBJ2-7 | TRBV18 | TRBD2 | NA | CASSPRGLAGLGEQYF | TGTGCCAGCTCACCGCGGGGACTAGCGGGACTCGGCGAGCAGTACTTC
TRBJ2-7 | TRBV29-1 | TRBD2 | NA | CSVEPSGTYEQYF | TGCAGCGTTGAGCCTAGCGGAACCTACGAGCAGTACTTC
TRBJ2-7 | TRBV6-8 | NA | NA | CASSQNLPGVYEQYF | TGTGCCAGCAGCCAAAATCTTCCGGGAGTCTACGAGCAGTACTTC
TRBJ2-7 | TRBV5-1 | TRBD1 | once | CASSTTGGELSVYEQYF | TGCGCCAGCAGCACGACAGGGGGCGAGTTGAGCGTCTACGAGCAGTACTTC
TRBJ1-6 | TRBV9 | NA | NA | CASSEWDGRNSPLHF | TGTGCCAGCAGCGAGTGGGACGGGCGGAATTCACCCCTCCACTTT
TRBJ1-3 | TRBV11-3 | NA | once | CASSLMGGAGNTIYF | TGTGCCAGCAGCTTAATGGGGGGAGCGGGAAACACCATATATTTT
TRBJ2-6 | TRBV11-3 | TRBD1 | NA | CASSLQGAAGANVLTF | TGTGCCAGCAGCTTACAGGGGGCAGCTGGGGCCAACGTCCTGACTTTC
TRBJ2-1 | TRBV12-2 | NA | few | CAIANRTDSYNEQFF | TGTGCCATCGCCAACAGGACTGATTCCTACAATGAGCAGTTCTTC
TRBJ2-2 | TRBV6-8 | TRBD2 | NA | CATERDSNTGELFF | TGTGCCACCGAGCGGGACTCAAACACCGGGGAGCTGTTTTTT
TRBJ1-2 | TRBV19 | NA | NA | CASSMGRVYGYTF | TGTGCCAGTAGTATGGGCAGGGTCTATGGCTACACCTTC
TRBJ2-7 | TRBV6-8 | NA | large | CASSYGGHWEQYF | TGTGCCAGCAGTTATGGGGGACACTGGGAGCAGTACTTC
TRBJ2-1 | TRBV11-3 | NA | medium-sized | CASSNRLVVNEQFF | TGTGCCAGCAGCAACCGACTAGTAGTCAATGAGCAGTTCTTC
TRBJ2-2 | TRBV6-8 | NA | NA | CATKGFSNTGELFF | TGTGCTACCAAGGGGTTTTCCAACACCGGGGAGCTGTTTTTT
TRBJ2-5 | TRBV6-8 | TRBD2 | large | CASSSRLAGGKETQYF | TGTGCCAGCAGTTCCCGACTAGCGGGAGGCAAAGAGACCCAGTACTTC
TRBJ1-2 | TRBV11-3 | NA | medium-sized | CASSLSRAVHGYTF | TGTGCCAGCAGCTTAAGCAGGGCGGTACATGGCTACACCTTC
TRBJ2-5 | TRBV29-1 | NA | few | CSVEVGGTRAGTQYF | TGCAGCGTTGAAGTCGGAGGGACACGTGCTGGGACCCAGTACTTC
TRBJ2-3 | TRBV9 | NA | NA | CASSDSAPDTQYF | TGTGCCAGCAGTGATAGCGCCCCAGATACGCAGTATTTT
TRBJ2-3 | TRBV6-7 | NA | few | CATSQGGTQYF | TGTGCCACCAGTCAGGGCGGTACGCAGTATTTT
TRBJ2-2 | TRBV11-3 | TRBD2 | medium-sized | CASSFRASGRVGETGELFF | TGTGCCAGCAGCTTTCGGGCTAGCGGGAGAGTAGGGGAGACCGGGGAGCTGTTTTTT
TRBJ2-5 | TRBV23-1 | NA | few | CASSFGGQETQYF | TGCGCCAGCAGCTTTGGGGGACAAGAGACCCAGTACTTC
TRBJ1-1 | TRBV11-3 | TRBD1 | NA | CASSLEGTGGTEAFF | TGTGCCAGCAGCTTGGAGGGGACAGGCGGAACTGAAGCTTTCTTT
TRBJ1-1 | TRBV11-3 | TRBD1 | medium-sized | CASSTGQANTEAFF | TGTGCCAGCAGTACCGGACAGGCAAACACTGAAGCTTTCTTT
TRBJ2-1 | TRBV11-1 | NA | NA | CASSPLHRLVPYNEQFF | TGTGCCAGCAGCCCCCTCCACCGACTAGTCCCCTACAATGAGCAGTTCTTC
TRBJ2-7 | TRBV30 | NA | NA | CAWSIGLTYEQYF | TGTGCCTGGAGTATTGGCCTGACCTACGAGCAGTACTTC
TRBJ2-4 | TRBV29-1 | NA | NA | CSVEFSGGGTGQYF | TGCAGCGTTGAATTTAGCGGAGGGGGCACGGGTCAGTACTTC
TRBJ2-1 | TRBV6-8 | TRBD2 | NA | CASSPLRAGGSYNEQFF | TGTGCCAGCAGTCCCCTCCGGGCGGGAGGTTCCTACAATGAGCAGTTCTTC
TRBJ1-5 | TRBV9 | NA | medium-sized | CASNPGVIGNQPQHF | TGTGCCAGCAATCCAGGGGTGATAGGCAATCAGCCCCAGCATTTT